The entry below gives a single T cell receptor beta chain sequence along with its context. What it recognizes is unknown. This record belongs to a study of blood T cells in healthy people across ages. Study at large: Template switching picked up about one barcoded beta molecule for each two T cells.

Study-wide results and caveats: Strong correlation existed between TCR beta diversity and naive T cell percentage.

V lost 4 bases, J lost 8 bases, and 21 bases lay in between. The germline gives CDR1 DFQATT, CDR2 SNEGSKA (reference sequence). This CDR3 is 14 amino acids long. Total RNA extracted from each sample amounted to at least 6 micrograms. The second PCR ran about 6 to 12 cycles with a sample-barcoded 5' primer and J-beta primers. From the 5' RACE reads, TCRdb called clonotypes with MiXCR, one entry per CDR3 protein. The sample includes 800,000 to 1,000,000 distinct CDR3 sequences, around 48% of them seen just once. The sequenced sample consisted of blood. The rearrangement joins TRBV20-1 to TRBJ2-7; D is perhaps TRBD1 or TRBD2 (5 bases each). The TCR originated in a man aged 25-40 years in good health. The CDR3 DNA reads TGCAGTGCTATACCCGGGGCCGCCTTCGACAAGCAGTACTTC. It yields the protein CSAIPGAAFDKQYF.